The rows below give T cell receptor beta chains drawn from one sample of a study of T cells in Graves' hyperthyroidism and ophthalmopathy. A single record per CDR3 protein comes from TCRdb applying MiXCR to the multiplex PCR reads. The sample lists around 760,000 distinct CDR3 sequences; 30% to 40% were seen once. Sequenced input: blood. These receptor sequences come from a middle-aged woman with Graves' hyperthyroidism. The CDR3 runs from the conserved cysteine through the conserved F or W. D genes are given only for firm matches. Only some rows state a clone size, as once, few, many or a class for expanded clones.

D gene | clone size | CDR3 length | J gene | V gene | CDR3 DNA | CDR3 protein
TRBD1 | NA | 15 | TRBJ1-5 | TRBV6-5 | TGTGCCAGCAGTTACGAGACAGGGGTCAATCAGCCCCAGCATTTT | CASSYETGVNQPQHF
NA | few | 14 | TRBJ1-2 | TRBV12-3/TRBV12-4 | TGTGCCAGCAGTTGGGGTCTCAGGGGAGATGGCTACACCTTC | CASSWGLRGDGYTF
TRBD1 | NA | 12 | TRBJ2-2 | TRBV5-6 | TGTGCCAGCAGCCCAGGGACAGGGAAGCTGTTTTTT | CASSPGTGKLFF
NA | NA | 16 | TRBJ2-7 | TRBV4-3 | TGCGCCAGCAGCCAAGATCTTGTGACTCACTCCTACGAGCAGTACTTC | CASSQDLVTHSYEQYF
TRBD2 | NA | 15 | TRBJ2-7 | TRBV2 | TGTGCCAGCAGTGAGTTAGCGGGGGTTTCCTACGAGCAGTACTTC | CASSELAGVSYEQYF
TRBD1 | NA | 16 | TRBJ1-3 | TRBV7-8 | TGTGCCAGCAGCTTAGAGGGACAGGGAACTGGAAACACCATATATTTT | CASSLEGQGTGNTIYF
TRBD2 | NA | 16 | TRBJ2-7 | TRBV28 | TGTGCCAGCAGTCCGGCGACTAGCGGTAGGACCTACGAGCAGTACTTC | CASSPATSGRTYEQYF
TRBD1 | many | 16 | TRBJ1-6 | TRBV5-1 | TGCGCCAGCAGCTGGACAGGGGAAGGGTATAATTCACCCCTCCACTTT | CASSWTGEGYNSPLHF
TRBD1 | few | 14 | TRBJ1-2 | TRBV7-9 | TGTGCCAGCAGCGAGGGGACAGCGAACTATGGCTACACCTTC | CASSEGTANYGYTF
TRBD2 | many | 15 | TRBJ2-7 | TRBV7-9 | TGTGCCAGCAGCTTAGATCTAGCGGGGGACTACGAGCAGTACTTC | CASSLDLAGDYEQYF
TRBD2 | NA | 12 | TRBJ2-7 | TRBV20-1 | TGCAGTGCCCCAGGGACTAGCTACGAGCAGTACTTC | CSAPGTSYEQYF
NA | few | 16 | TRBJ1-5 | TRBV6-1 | TGTGCCAGCAGTGGGGCAGGTTGGGGTAGCAATCAGCCCCAGCATTTT | CASSGAGWGSNQPQHF
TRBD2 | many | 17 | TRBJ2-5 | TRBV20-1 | TGCAGTGCTAGTATTTGGGAAGCGGGAGGGCCGGAAGAGACCCAGTACTTC | CSASIWEAGGPEETQYF
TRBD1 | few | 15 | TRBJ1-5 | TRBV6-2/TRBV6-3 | TGTGCCAGCAGGCGACAGGGTAGAAGCAATCAGCCCCAGCATTTT | CASRRQGRSNQPQHF
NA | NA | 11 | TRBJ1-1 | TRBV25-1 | TGTGCCAGCGCGGACAGCATCGAAGCTTTCTTT | CASADSIEAFF
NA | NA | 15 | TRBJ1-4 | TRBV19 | TGTGCCAGCCTCCCTGGGATGCCAACTAATGAAAAACTGTTTTTT | CASLPGMPTNEKLFF
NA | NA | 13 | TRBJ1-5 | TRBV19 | TGTGCCAGTAGTGCTAGGGACGGACGGCCCCAGCATTTT | CASSARDGRPQHF
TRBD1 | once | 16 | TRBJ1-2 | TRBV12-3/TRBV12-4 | TGTGCCAGCATTCCAGAATCGGGACAGGGCGCCTATGGCTACACCTTC | CASIPESGQGAYGYTF
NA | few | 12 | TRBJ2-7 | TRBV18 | TGTGCCAGCTCACCTCGCCTCGGAGAGCAGTACTTC | CASSPRLGEQYF
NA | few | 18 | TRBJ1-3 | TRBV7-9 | TGTGCCAGCAGCTTTACCTCCCCGACAGGTTACTCTGGAAACACCATATATTTT | CASSFTSPTGYSGNTIYF
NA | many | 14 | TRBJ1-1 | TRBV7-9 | TGTGCCAGCAGCTTACGAGGCGTCGGCACTGAAGCTTTCTTT | CASSLRGVGTEAFF
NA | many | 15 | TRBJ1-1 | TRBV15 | TGTGCCACCAGCAGAGGAGGGGGGCTAAACACTGAAGCTTTCTTT | CATSRGGGLNTEAFF
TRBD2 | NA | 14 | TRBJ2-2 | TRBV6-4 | TGTGCCAGCGGGGAGGGGACGAACACCGGGGAGCTGTTTTTT | CASGEGTNTGELFF
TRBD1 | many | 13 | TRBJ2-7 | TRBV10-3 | TGTGCCATCACCGGGACAGGGAAGGGCAAGCAGTACTTC | CAITGTGKGKQYF
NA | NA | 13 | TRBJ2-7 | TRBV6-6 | TGTGCCAGCAGTCCCCGGGACCTCTACGAGCAGTACTTC | CASSPRDLYEQYF
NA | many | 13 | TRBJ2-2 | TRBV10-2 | TGCGCCAGCAGTGAATTGAACACCGGGGAGCTGTTTTTT | CASSELNTGELFF
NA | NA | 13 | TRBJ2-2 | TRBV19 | TGTGCCAGTAGTATAGAGGGTCCCGGGGAGCTGTTTTTT | CASSIEGPGELFF
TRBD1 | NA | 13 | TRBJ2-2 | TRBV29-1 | TGCAGCGTCCTAACAGGGGGAACCGGGGAGCTGTTTTTT | CSVLTGGTGELFF
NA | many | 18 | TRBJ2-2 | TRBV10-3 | TGTGCCATCAGTGATAGTCGTCGGGGGCGTTCAACCACCGGGGAGCTGTTTTTT | CAISDSRRGRSTTGELFF
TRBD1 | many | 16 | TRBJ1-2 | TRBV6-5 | TGTGCCAGCAGCAAGTACGCGGGACAGGGCGTTGATGGCTACACCTTC | CASSKYAGQGVDGYTF
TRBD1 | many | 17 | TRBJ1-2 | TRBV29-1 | TGCAGCGTCGGACTCAGGGCAGGGGGTCTAGCTAACTATGGCTACACCTTC | CSVGLRAGGLANYGYTF
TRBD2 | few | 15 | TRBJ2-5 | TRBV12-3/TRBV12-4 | TGTGCCAGCAGTGGGGGGACTAGCGTTTTGGAGACCCAGTACTTC | CASSGGTSVLETQYF
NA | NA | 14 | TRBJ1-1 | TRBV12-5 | TGTGCTAGTGGTTCCCCAGGGTTCGTCCATGAAGCTTTCTTT | CASGSPGFVHEAFF
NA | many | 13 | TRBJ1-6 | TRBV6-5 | TGTGCCAGCAGGGGACACAATAATTCACCCCTCCACTTT | CASRGHNNSPLHF
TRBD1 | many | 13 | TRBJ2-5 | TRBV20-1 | TGCAGTGCTAGCCCCGACAGGGAAGAGACCCAGTACTTC | CSASPDREETQYF
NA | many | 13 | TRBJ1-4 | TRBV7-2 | TGTGCCAGCAGCTACGGCGCTAATGAAAAACTGTTTTTT | CASSYGANEKLFF
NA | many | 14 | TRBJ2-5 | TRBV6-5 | TGTGCCAGCAGTTACGCACCGGACACAGAGACCCAGTACTTC | CASSYAPDTETQYF
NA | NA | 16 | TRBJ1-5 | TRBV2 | TGTGCCAGCAGCGGAATAGAAAGTAATAGCAATCAGCCCCAGCATTTT | CASSGIESNSNQPQHF
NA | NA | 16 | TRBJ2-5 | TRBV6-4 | TGTGCCAGCAGACACCCCCTTCTAGATCTCCAAGAGACCCAGTACTTC | CASRHPLLDLQETQYF
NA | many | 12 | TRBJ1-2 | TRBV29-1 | TGCAGCGTTGAAAAGGGATTGTATGGCTACACCTTC | CSVEKGLYGYTF
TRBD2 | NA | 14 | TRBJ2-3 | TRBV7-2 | TGTGCCAGCTTTCGCGGGGGGGCAGGAGATACGCAGTATTTT | CASFRGGAGDTQYF
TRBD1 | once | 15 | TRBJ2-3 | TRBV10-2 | TGCGCCAGCAGTGAGGACAGGGCTAGCACAGATACGCAGTATTTT | CASSEDRASTDTQYF
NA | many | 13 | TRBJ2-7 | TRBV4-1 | TGCGCCAGCAGCCAAGGTGCCTCCTACGAGCAGTACTTC | CASSQGASYEQYF
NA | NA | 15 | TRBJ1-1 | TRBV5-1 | TGCGCCAGCAGCCCCTGGAGGGGAGGAGACACTGAAGCTTTCTTT | CASSPWRGGDTEAFF
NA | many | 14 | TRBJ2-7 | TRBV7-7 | TGTGCTAGCACCACGCCGGGGACCCATTCCGAGCAGTACTTC | CASTTPGTHSEQYF
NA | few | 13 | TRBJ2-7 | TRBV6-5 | TGTGCCAGCACTGGGCTAGATGCCTACGAGCAGTACTTC | CASTGLDAYEQYF
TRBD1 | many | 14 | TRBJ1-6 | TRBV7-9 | TGTGCCAGCAGCTCGGGACAGCCACATTCACCCCTCCACTTT | CASSSGQPHSPLHF
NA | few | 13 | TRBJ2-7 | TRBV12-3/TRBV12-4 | TGTGCCAGCCAAAGGGGGGGCTCAGGCGAGCAGTACTTC | CASQRGGSGEQYF
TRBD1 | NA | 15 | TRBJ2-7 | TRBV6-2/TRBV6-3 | TGTGCCACAGAAACCGGGACAGGGCCTACCTACGAGCAGTACTTC | CATETGTGPTYEQYF
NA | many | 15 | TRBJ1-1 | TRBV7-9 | TGTGCCAGCAGCCCGAAGGGGGGCGAGAACCCTGAAGCTTTCTTT | CASSPKGGENPEAFF